This T cell receptor (beta chain) was identified in a study of control samples from healthy donors and cancer patients. With V trimmed by 5 bases and J by 1 base, 5 bases remained unmatched. CDR3 size: 16 residues. Germline V lookup: CDR1 SEHNR, CDR2 FQNEAQ (reference sequence). Repertoires were generated with immunoSEQ multiplex PCR, while TCRdb's copy carries only in-frame clones and drops some. This table has 150,000 or so clones, approximately 94% appearing once. The source material was blood. This receptor was obtained from a man aged 35 to 55 in good health. The V call is TRBV7-9, the J call TRBJ2-2, with TRBD1 matching over 9 bases. The CDR3 DNA is TGTGCCAGCAGCGCAACGGGACAGGGGAACACCGGGGAGCTGTTTTTT. It yields the protein CASSATGQGNTGELFF.